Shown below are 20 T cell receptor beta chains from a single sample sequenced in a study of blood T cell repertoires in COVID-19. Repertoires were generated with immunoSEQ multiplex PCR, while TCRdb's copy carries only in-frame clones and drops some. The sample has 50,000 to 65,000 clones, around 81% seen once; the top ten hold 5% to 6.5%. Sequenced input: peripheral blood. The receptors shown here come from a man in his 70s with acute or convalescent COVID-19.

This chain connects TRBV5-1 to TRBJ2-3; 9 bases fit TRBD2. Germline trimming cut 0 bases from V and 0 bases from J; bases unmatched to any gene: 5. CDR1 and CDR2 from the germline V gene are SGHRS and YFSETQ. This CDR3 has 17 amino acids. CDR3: CASSLGLAGPSTDTQYF. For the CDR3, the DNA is TGCGCCAGCAGCTTGGGGCTAGCGGGGCCCAGCACAGATACGCAGTATTTT.

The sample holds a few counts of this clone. The CDR3 DNA is TGTGCCACCAGCAGAGATATGGCGGGGGCCTCCGATACGCAGTATTTT. Its protein product is CATSRDMAGASDTQYF. The chain links TRBV15 to TRBJ2-3, with D possibly TRBD2 on 7 matching bases. CDR1 is LNHNV, CDR2 YYDKDF, per germline (reference sequence). V was pared by 0 bases and J by 6 bases, with 16 bases between. The CDR3 sequence is 16 residues long.

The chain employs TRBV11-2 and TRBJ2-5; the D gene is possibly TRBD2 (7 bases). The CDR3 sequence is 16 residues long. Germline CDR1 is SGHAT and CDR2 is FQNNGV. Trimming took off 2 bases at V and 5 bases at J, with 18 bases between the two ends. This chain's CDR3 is CASSLFQGGVGETQYF. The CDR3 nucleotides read TGTGCCAGCAGCTTATTCCAAGGGGGGGTCGGGGAGACCCAGTACTTC. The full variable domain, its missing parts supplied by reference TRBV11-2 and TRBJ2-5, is EAGVAQSPRYKIIEKRQSVAFWCNPISGHATLYWYQQILGQGPKLLIQFQNNGVVDDSQLPKDRFSAERLKGVDSTLKIQPAKLEDSAVYLCASSLFQGGVGETQYFGPGTRLLVL.

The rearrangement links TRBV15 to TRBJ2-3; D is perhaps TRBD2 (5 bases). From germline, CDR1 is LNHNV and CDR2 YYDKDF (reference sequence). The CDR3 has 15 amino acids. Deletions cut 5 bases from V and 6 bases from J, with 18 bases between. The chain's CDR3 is CATSERGWGMDTQYF. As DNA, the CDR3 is TGTGCCACCAGCGAACGGGGTTGGGGTATGGATACGCAGTATTTT.

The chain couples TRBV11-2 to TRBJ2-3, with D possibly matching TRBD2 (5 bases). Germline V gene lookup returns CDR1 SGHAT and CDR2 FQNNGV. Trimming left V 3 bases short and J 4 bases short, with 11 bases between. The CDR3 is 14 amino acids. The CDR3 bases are TGTGCCAGCAGCTTGACGGGAAAAGCAGATACGCAGTATTTT. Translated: CASSLTGKADTQYF. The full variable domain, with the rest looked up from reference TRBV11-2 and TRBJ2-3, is EAGVAQSPRYKIIEKRQSVAFWCNPISGHATLYWYQQILGQGPKLLIQFQNNGVVDDSQLPKDRFSAERLKGVDSTLKIQPAKLEDSAVYLCASSLTGKADTQYFGPGTRLTVL.

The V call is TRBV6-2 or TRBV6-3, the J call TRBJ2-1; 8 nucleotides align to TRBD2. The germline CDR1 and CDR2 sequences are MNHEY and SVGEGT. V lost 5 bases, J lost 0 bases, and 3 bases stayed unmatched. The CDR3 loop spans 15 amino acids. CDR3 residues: CASSPAGGSYNEQFF. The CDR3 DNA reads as TGTGCCAGCAGTCCCGCGGGGGGCTCCTACAATGAGCAGTTCTTC.

For the CDR3, the DNA is TGTGCCAGCAGCCGTAGAGCGGCAGTTGCCGGGGAGCTGTTTTTT. Amino acids: CASSRRAAVAGELFF. The chain is built from TRBV5-4 and TRBJ2-2; a weak D match, TRBD2 (5 bases). Trimming pared 4 bases from V and 6 bases from J, leaving 16 bases between. Germline CDR1 SGHNT, CDR2 YYREEE (reference sequence). The CDR3 loop spans 15 amino acids.

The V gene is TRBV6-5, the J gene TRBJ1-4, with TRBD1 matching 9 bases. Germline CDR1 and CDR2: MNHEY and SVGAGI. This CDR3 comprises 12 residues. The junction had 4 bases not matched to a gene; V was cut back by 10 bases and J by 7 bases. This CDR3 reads CATRQGGEKLFF. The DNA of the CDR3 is TGTGCCACCCGACAGGGGGGTGAAAAACTGTTTTTT.

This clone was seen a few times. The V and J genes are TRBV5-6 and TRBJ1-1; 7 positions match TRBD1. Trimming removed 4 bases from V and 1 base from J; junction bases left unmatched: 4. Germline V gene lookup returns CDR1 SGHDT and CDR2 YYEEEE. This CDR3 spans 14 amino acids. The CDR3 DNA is TGTGCCAGCAGCCCGGGACAGACGAACACTGAAGCTTTCTTT. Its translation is CASSPGQTNTEAFF.

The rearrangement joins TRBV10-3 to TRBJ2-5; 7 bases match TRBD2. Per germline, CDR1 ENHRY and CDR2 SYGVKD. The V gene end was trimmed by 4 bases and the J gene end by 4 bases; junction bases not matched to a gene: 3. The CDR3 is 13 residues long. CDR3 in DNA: TGTGCCATCAGTGGGGGGGGAGCAGAGACCCAGTACTTC. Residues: CAISGGGAETQYF.

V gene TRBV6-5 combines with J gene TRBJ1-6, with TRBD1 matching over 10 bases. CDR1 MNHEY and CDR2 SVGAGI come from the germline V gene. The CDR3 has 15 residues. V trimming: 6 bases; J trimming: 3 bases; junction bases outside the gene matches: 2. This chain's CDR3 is CASRRDRGYNSPLHF. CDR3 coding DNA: TGTGCCAGCAGAAGGGACAGGGGCTATAATTCACCCCTCCACTTT.

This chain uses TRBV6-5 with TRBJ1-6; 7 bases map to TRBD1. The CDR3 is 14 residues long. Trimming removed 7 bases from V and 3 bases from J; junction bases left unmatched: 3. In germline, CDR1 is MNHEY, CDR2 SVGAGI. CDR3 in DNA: TGTGCCAGCACCCGGGACAGCTATAATTCACCCCTCCACTTT. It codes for CASTRDSYNSPLHF.

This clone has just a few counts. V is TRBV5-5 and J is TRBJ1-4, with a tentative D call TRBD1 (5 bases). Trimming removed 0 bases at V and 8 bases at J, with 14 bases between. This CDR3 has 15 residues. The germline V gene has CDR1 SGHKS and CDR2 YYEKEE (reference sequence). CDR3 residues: CASSLAPTATEKLFF. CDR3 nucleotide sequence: TGTGCCAGCAGCTTGGCCCCGACAGCCACCGAAAAACTGTTTTTT. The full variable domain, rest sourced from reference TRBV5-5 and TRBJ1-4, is DAGVTQSPTHLIKTRGQQVTLRCSPISGHKSVSWYQQVLGQGPQFIFQYYEKEERGRGNFPDRFSARQFPNYSSELNVNALLLGDSALYLCASSLAPTATEKLFFGSGTQLSVL.

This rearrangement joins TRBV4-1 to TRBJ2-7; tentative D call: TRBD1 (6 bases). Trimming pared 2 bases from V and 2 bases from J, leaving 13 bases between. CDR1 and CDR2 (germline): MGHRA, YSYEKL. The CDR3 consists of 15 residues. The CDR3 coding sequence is TGCGCCAGCAGCCAACCTGGACAGACCGCCTACGAGCAGTACTTC. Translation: CASSQPGQTAYEQYF.

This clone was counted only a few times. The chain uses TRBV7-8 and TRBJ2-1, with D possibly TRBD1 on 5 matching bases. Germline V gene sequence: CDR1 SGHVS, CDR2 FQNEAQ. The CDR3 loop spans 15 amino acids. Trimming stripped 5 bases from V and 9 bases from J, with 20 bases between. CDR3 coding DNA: TGTGCCAGCAGCCCAGTTAGGGGCAGCACTACTGAGCAGTTCTTC. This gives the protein CASSPVRGSTTEQFF.

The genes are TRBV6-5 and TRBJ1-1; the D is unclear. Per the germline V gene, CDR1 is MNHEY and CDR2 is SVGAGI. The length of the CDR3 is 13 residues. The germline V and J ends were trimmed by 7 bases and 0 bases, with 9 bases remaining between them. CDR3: CASILSLNTEAFF. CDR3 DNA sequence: TGTGCCAGCATACTGAGCCTGAACACTGAAGCTTTCTTT.

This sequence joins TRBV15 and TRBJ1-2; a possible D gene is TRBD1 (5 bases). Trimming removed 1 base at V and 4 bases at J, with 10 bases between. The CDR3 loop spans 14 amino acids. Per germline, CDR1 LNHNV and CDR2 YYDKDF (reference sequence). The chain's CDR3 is CATSRAYDSYGYTF. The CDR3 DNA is TGTGCCACCAGCAGAGCCTACGACAGCTATGGCTACACCTTC.

DNA for the CDR3: TGTGCCAGCAGCCCGGGACTAGCCTCCTCCGGGGATACGCAGTATTTT. It translates to CASSPGLASSGDTQYF. The gene calls are TRBV7-6 and TRBJ2-3, with 9 nucleotides matching TRBD2. Germline-derived CDR1 and CDR2 are SGHVS and FNYEAQ. CDR3 length: 16 amino acids. After removal of 5 bases from V and 6 bases from J, the junction contained 12 bases not matched to a gene.

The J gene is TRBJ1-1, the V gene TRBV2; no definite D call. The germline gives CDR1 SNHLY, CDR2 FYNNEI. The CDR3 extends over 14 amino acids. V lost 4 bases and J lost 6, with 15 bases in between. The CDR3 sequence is CASSVGGLMSEAFF. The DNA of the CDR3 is TGTGCCAGCAGTGTGGGAGGGCTGATGTCTGAAGCTTTCTTT.

CDR3 region: CASSAGGSGAFQETQYF. As DNA, the CDR3 is TGTGCCAGCAGCGCCGGCGGGAGCGGAGCCTTCCAAGAGACCCAGTACTTC. V usage is TRBV9 and J usage is TRBJ2-5, with 7 bases identical to TRBD2. The length of the CDR3 is 17 residues. J lost 1 base, V lost 3 bases, and 12 bases had no gene match. Germline V gene lookup returns CDR1 SGDLS and CDR2 YYNGEE.